Listed below are T cell receptor beta chains from one sample, sequenced in a study of T cell repertoires in cytomegalovirus infection. Antigens of these TCRs are unknown. Using its own MiXCR run on the reads, TCRdb lists one record per CDR3 protein. The repertoire holds approximately 500,000 distinct CDR3 sequences, roughly a third seen once, with 15% to 20% in the top ten. The material sequenced was cultured PBMCs, taken from culture after CMV antigen stimulation. These receptors all stem from a human donor in good health (CMV status not recorded). Some clones in this sample may be carry-over from other donors' samples. Each CDR3 is given with its conserved first and last residue. D genes are given only for firm matches. Some rows have no size entry. The others give once, few or many, or a class for an expanded clone.

clone_size d_call j_call v_call cdr3_nt cdr3_aa
many TRBD1 TRBJ1-6 TRBV20-1 TGCAGTGCCAAAGGAGGACAGGGGGCGGGAAGCTCCTATAATTCACCCCTCCACTTT CSAKGGQGAGSSYNSPLHF
. TRBD2 TRBJ2-3 TRBV6-2/TRBV6-3 TGTGCCAGCAGTTACCTTACCGGGACTACTCATTTT CASSYLTGTTHF
. TRBD2 TRBJ2-6 TRBV28 TGTGCCAGCAGTTTAATAGCGGGAGGGCCCGGGTCCGGGGCCAACGTCCTGACTTTC CASSLIAGGPGSGANVLTF
few . TRBJ2-1 TRBV7-8 TGTGCCAGCAGCTCCGCTGGCGGCTCCTACAATGAGCAGTTCTTC CASSSAGGSYNEQFF
. . TRBJ1-5 TRBV12-3/TRBV12-4 TGTGCCAGCAGACCGGGAGGTAATAGCAATCAGCCCCAGCATTTT CASRPGGNSNQPQHF
. . TRBJ1-2 TRBV11-2 TGTGCCAGCAAGGCCATGGCAGGCCAAGCTAACTATGGCTACACCTTC CASKAMAGQANYGYTF
. . TRBJ2-5 TRBV12-3/TRBV12-4 TGTGCCAGCAGTCCCATCGGGGCGATTAGTGAGACCCAGTACTTC CASSPIGAISETQYF
. TRBD1 TRBJ2-7 TRBV28 TGTGCCAGCAGTCCCTCTCCGGGACAGGGTTCCCACGAGCAGTACTTC CASSPSPGQGSHEQYF
few . TRBJ1-1 TRBV11-3 TGTGCCAGCGGGCAGAACACTGAAGCTTTCTTT CASGQNTEAFF
few . TRBJ1-2 TRBV28 TGTGCCAGCAGTTACGGCGACACCCCTAACTATGGCTACACCTTC CASSYGDTPNYGYTF
. . TRBJ1-1 TRBV10-3 TGTGCCATCGGGGACATAGACGGGACTGAAGCTTTCTTT CAIGDIDGTEAFF
few TRBD1 TRBJ1-1 TRBV7-9 TGTGCCAGCAGCGAGCAGGGGGGGCTGTGGTCTGAAGCTTTCTTT CASSEQGGLWSEAFF
. TRBD2 TRBJ2-1 TRBV11-2 TGTGCCAGCAGCTTAGATGGGACTAGGTACAATGAGCAGTTCTTC CASSLDGTRYNEQFF
few . TRBJ2-1 TRBV12-5 TGTGCTAGTGGTTTAGGGGGTAGTGAGCAGTTCTTC CASGLGGSEQFF
few . TRBJ2-1 TRBV7-2 TGTGCCAGCAGCCGTTCGGCTTCGTGGGAGAGCTCCTACAATGAGCAGTTCTTC CASSRSASWESSYNEQFF
few . TRBJ2-7 TRBV7-2 TGTGCCAGCAGTCGCCAGGGGAGCGGCTACGAGCAGTACTTC CASSRQGSGYEQYF
. . TRBJ2-1 TRBV10-2 TGCGCCAGCAGTAGCGGGCCCTTGGGTGAGCAGTTCTTC CASSSGPLGEQFF
. . TRBJ1-1 TRBV28 TGTGCCAGCAGTTTGTATTTTTCGAACACTGAAGCTTTCTTT CASSLYFSNTEAFF
few TRBD2 TRBJ2-1 TRBV20-1 TGCAGTGGAGTCCCCTTTGGCGGGAGGTCCTACAATGAGCAGTTCTTC CSGVPFGGRSYNEQFF
. TRBD2 TRBJ2-7 TRBV18 TGTGCCAGCTCAACTAGCGGGAGGGACGAGCAGTACTTC CASSTSGRDEQYF
few . TRBJ1-5 TRBV19 TGTGCCAGCAGAGATCATAACAATCAGCCCCAGCATTTT CASRDHNNQPQHF
few . TRBJ2-1 TRBV4-1 TGCGCCAGCAGCCAAGACTTTGCAAGCTCCTACAATGAGCAGTTCTTC CASSQDFASSYNEQFF
. . TRBJ1-1 TRBV10-3 TGTGCCATCAGTGAGTCTCTGTACCGTGGTGAAGACACTGAAGCTTTCTTT CAISESLYRGEDTEAFF
many . TRBJ1-5 TRBV7-2 TGTGCCAGCAGCTTACAGGGTTATCAGCCCCAGCATTTT CASSLQGYQPQHF
. . TRBJ2-7 TRBV5-4 TGTGCCAGCAGCTTGATTGATAATCTCGACGAGCAGTACTTC CASSLIDNLDEQYF
. TRBD1 TRBJ1-2 TRBV5-1 TGCGCCAGCAGGGGACAGGAGTATGGCTACACCTTC CASRGQEYGYTF
many . TRBJ1-6 TRBV7-2 TGTGCCAGCAGCTTAGGAGGAACGACGGCACACCTCCACTTT CASSLGGTTAHLHF
few . TRBJ2-7 TRBV7-9 TGTGCCAGCAGCCCAGGACAGCCCCCCTACGAGCAGTACTTC CASSPGQPPYEQYF
. TRBD2 TRBJ2-3 TRBV10-3 TGTGCCATCAGTGAATCCGGGACTATAAGCACAGATACGCAGTATTTT CAISESGTISTDTQYF
. . TRBJ1-3 TRBV19 TGTGCCAGTCGACTGGTCTCTGGAAACACCATATATTTT CASRLVSGNTIYF
. TRBD1 TRBJ2-7 TRBV7-9 TGTGCCAGCAGCCGGGGACAGGGTGATGTGAACGAGCAGTACTTC CASSRGQGDVNEQYF
. . TRBJ1-1 TRBV9 TGTGCCAGCAGCGTATCTAGGGCCACTGAAGCTTTCTTT CASSVSRATEAFF
. . TRBJ2-7 TRBV7-6 TGTGCCAGCAGCTTTTCCCCGACGGTGACCTACGAGCAGTACTTC CASSFSPTVTYEQYF
few TRBD1 TRBJ1-2 TRBV7-6 TGTGCCAGCAGCTTAGAGCCAGGGGGGTATGGCTACACCTTC CASSLEPGGYGYTF
. . TRBJ1-6 TRBV11-2 TGTGCCAGCAGCTTAGTTAGCACTGGATATTCACCCCTCCACTTT CASSLVSTGYSPLHF
. . TRBJ1-5 TRBV6-6 TGTGCCAGCAGTTACTCAGGTCAAAATGATCAGCCCCAGCATTTT CASSYSGQNDQPQHF
few . TRBJ1-2 TRBV6-1 TGTGCCAGCAGTGGCAGAGATTATTACTATGGCTACACCTTC CASSGRDYYYGYTF
. . TRBJ1-3 TRBV24-1 TGTGCCACCAGTGCCGGGACCTGGGGAAACACCATATATTTT CATSAGTWGNTIYF
few . TRBJ1-3 TRBV12-5 TGTGCTAGTGGCGCCGTAACAGGGTTTACTGGAAACACCATATATTTT CASGAVTGFTGNTIYF
. . TRBJ1-1 TRBV18 TGTGCCAGCTCACCACCTTCCATCGCCCCAGGTAGGAACACTGAAGCTTTCTTT CASSPPSIAPGRNTEAFF
few TRBD2 TRBJ2-2 TRBV7-2 TGTGCCAGCAGACCCGGGGTAGCGGGAGCCGGGGAGCTGTTTTTT CASRPGVAGAGELFF
few . TRBJ2-1 TRBV6-1 TGTGCCAGCAGTGAAGGTGTCAATGAGCAGTTCTTC CASSEGVNEQFF
few TRBD1 TRBJ2-4 TRBV6-2/TRBV6-3 TGTGCCAGCAGCACACAGGGGTGGGCCAAAAACATTCAGTACTTC CASSTQGWAKNIQYF
few . TRBJ1-5 TRBV6-2/TRBV6-3 TGTGCCAGCTCGATGGGGCGGCCCCAGCATTTT CASSMGRPQHF
few . TRBJ1-5 TRBV19 TGTGCCAGTAGTATAGCGACGCAGAGCAATCAGCCCCAGCATTTT CASSIATQSNQPQHF
many TRBD2 TRBJ2-7 TRBV28 TGTGCCAGCAGTTTATCGGGGACTAGCGGATCCTACGAGCAGTACTTC CASSLSGTSGSYEQYF
. . TRBJ2-6 TRBV6-5 TGTGCCAGCAGTTACTCGCGACCGAACTCTGGGGCCAACGTCCTGACTTTC CASSYSRPNSGANVLTF
. . TRBJ2-5 TRBV6-5 TGTGCCAGCAGTTACTCGATGCAAGGGCACCTTGGCGAGACCCAGTACTTC CASSYSMQGHLGETQYF
few TRBD1 TRBJ2-1 TRBV28 TGTGTCAGCACCGGGACAGGGTCCTACAATGAGCAGTTCTTC CVSTGTGSYNEQFF
many . TRBJ2-7 TRBV7-2 TGTGCCAGCAGCTTACAGGAGGGCGGATTCTACGAGCAGTACTTC CASSLQEGGFYEQYF
few . TRBJ1-3 TRBV6-5 TGTGCCAGCAGTTACTCCCCGGCCGGATCTGGAAACACCATATATTTT CASSYSPAGSGNTIYF
. TRBD2 TRBJ2-1 TRBV7-9 TGTGCCAGCAGCTCCTGGGGTGCGGGAGGAATGGAACAGTTCTTC CASSSWGAGGMEQFF
few . TRBJ2-5 TRBV7-2 TGTGCCAGCAGCTCTGGACGGGTTTTAGAGACCCAGTACTTC CASSSGRVLETQYF
. TRBD2 TRBJ2-1 TRBV12-3/TRBV12-4 TGTGCCAGCACCCTCGGACTAGCGGGAGAGTGGGGGTACAATGAGCAGTTCTTC CASTLGLAGEWGYNEQFF
. . TRBJ1-2 TRBV7-2 TGTGCCAGCAGCTTATCTTCCGGAGGGGACTATGGCTACACCTTC CASSLSSGGDYGYTF